This T cell receptor (beta chain) was documented in a study of graft-versus-host responses after intestinal transplantation. Study-wide points: Some GvH clones appeared in ileal mucosa or blood before recipient bone marrow.

Germline CDR1 is LNHDA and CDR2 is SQIVND (reference sequence). The junction had 7 bases not matched to a gene; V was cut back by 3 bases and J by 1 base. The CDR3 is 17 residues long. A note on this clone: Its antigen is currently unknown.

The protocol was immunoSEQ multiplex PCR, while the TCRdb copy is restricted to in-frame clones and leaves out a portion. This sample has 81,000 or so clones, with roughly 91% found just once. Sequencing was performed on unstimulated CD8+ T cells sorted from spleen or lymph node cells, taken before transplant. This receptor was obtained from a human donor who was the organ donor for an intestinal transplant. The rearrangement joins TRBV19 to TRBJ1-3, with 9 bases lining up with TRBD1. The CDR3 DNA follows: TGTGCCAGTAGTATGGGACAGGGATACCGTTCTGGAAACACCATATATTTT. Its translation: CASSMGQGYRSGNTIYF.